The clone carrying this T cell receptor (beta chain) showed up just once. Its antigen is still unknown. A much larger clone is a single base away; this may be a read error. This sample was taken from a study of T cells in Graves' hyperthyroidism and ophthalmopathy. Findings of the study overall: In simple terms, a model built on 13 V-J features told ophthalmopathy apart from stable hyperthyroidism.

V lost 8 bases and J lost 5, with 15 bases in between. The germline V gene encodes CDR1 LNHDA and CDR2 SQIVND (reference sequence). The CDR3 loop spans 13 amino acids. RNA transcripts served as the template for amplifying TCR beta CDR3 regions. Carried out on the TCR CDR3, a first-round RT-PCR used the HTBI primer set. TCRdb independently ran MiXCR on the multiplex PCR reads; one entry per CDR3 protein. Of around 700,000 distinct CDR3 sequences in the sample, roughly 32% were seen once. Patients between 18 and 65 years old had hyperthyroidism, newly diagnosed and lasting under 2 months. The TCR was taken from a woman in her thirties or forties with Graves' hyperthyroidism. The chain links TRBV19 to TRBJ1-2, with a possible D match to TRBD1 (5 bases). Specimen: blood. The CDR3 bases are TGTGCCAGTCGGGGACTTGGTGGGTATGGCTACACCTTC. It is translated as CASRGLGGYGYTF.